The 9 T cell receptor beta chains presented below share a single source sample, sequenced in a study of CD8 T cells in ankylosing spondylitis. General study points: Several highly homologous variants formed a TCR beta motif that appeared characteristic of ankylosing spondylitis blood.

MiXCR, applied by TCRdb to the 5' RACE reads, yields one record per CDR3 protein. The sample holds 390,000 or so distinct CDR3 sequences, around 20% seen once. Antigens of these TCRs are unknown. The sample taken for sequencing was blood, either unsorted or a sorted T cell fraction (not recorded which). Receptor source: a male donor with ankylosing spondylitis.

This clonotype was seen only a few times. J is TRBJ2-7 and V is TRBV5-1, with TRBD1 matching over 12 bases. This CDR3 comprises 15 residues. Germline V gene sequence: CDR1 SGHRS, CDR2 YFSETQ. Losses at the gene ends were 0 bases for V and 6 bases for J; bases not matched to a gene: 4. CDR3 protein: CASSLEGQGAREQYF. CDR3 nucleotide sequence: TGCGCCAGCAGCTTGGAGGGACAGGGGGCGCGCGAGCAGTACTTC.

This clonotype was seen a few times. The chain recombines TRBV7-2 with TRBJ2-2, with 9 bases matching TRBD1. V lost 5 bases, J lost 6 bases, and 13 bases stayed unmatched. Per the germline V gene, CDR1 is SGHTA and CDR2 is FQGNSA. The CDR3 is 17 residues long. DNA for the CDR3: TGTGCCAGCAGCACCTCACCGGGACAGGGTGTCGCCGGGGAGCTGTTTTTT. Amino acid sequence: CASSTSPGQGVAGELFF.

The chain carries TRBV12-3 or TRBV12-4 and TRBJ2-7; D gene ambiguous. This CDR3 contains 14 residues. Trimming took 5 bases from V and 1 from J, leaving 12 bases between them. The CDR3 is CASSLLVDSYEQYF. The DNA for the CDR3 is TGTGCCAGCAGTCTGCTTGTCGATTCCTACGAGCAGTACTTC.

The V gene is TRBV29-1, the J gene TRBJ2-4, with TRBD1 matching 8 bases. The germline V gene has CDR1 SQVTM and CDR2 ANQGSEA. V lost 7 bases, J lost 4 bases, and 3 bases stayed unmatched. The CDR3 totals 12 residues. In DNA form, the CDR3 reads TGCAGCGCAAGACAGGGGAAAAACATTCAGTACTTC. Encoded protein: CSARQGKNIQYF. Supplemented by reference TRBV29-1 and TRBJ2-4, the full variable domain reads SAVISQKPSRDICQRGTSLTIQCQVDSQVTMMFWYRQQPGQSLTLIATANQGSEATYESGFVIDKFPISRPNLTFSTLTVSNMSPEDSSIYLCSARQGKNIQYFGAGTRLSVL.

This clonotype was observed a few times. This rearrangement joins TRBV10-3 to TRBJ2-1; TRBD2 matches 11 bases. Germline V gene sequence: CDR1 ENHRY, CDR2 SYGVKD. The CDR3 extends over 15 amino acids. Trimming took 2 bases from V and 5 from J; bases not matched to a gene: 2. CDR3 bases: TGTGCCATCAGTGAGGGACTAGCGGGCCACAATGAGCAGTTCTTC. Protein: CAISEGLAGHNEQFF.

The chain couples TRBV12-3 or TRBV12-4 to TRBJ2-7; 9 positions agree with TRBD1. The CDR3 is made up of 15 amino acids. Germline trimming cut 6 bases from V and 9 bases from J; bases unmatched to any gene: 15. CDR3 amino acids: CASSLIQGALVGQYF. CDR3 in DNA: TGTGCCAGCAGCCTAATACAGGGGGCACTTGTAGGGCAGTACTTC.

V gene TRBV6-4 combines with J gene TRBJ2-2; 10 bases line up with TRBD2. The V and J ends lost 2 bases and 7 bases, in that order; junction bases with no gene match: 7. The V gene's germline CDR1 is MRHNA and CDR2 SNTAGT. The CDR3 covers 16 residues. As DNA, the CDR3 is TGTGCCAGCAGTGACGGGGCTAGCGGGAGTGACGGGGAGCTGTTTTTT. Amino acid sequence: CASSDGASGSDGELFF.

The chain joins TRBV29-1 to TRBJ2-5, with 7 positions matching TRBD2. Looked up from germline, CDR1 is SQVTM and CDR2 is ANQGSEA. This CDR3 spans 15 amino acids. The ends lost 6 bases at V and 3 bases at J; junction bases unmatched: 13. This chain's CDR3 is CSVVTGGSAKETQYF. CDR3 DNA: TGCAGCGTGGTGACGGGGGGTAGCGCGAAAGAGACCCAGTACTTC.

This clonotype has only one observation. The chain employs TRBV14 and TRBJ1-1; no reliable D call. The germline V gene has CDR1 SGHDN and CDR2 FVKESK. The CDR3 runs 13 residues. V shed 4 bases and J shed 2 bases, with 8 bases lying between them. The CDR3 loop reads CASSPRINTEAFF. As DNA, the CDR3 is TGTGCCAGCAGCCCGCGAATAAACACTGAAGCTTTCTTT.